This TCR beta chain was obtained from a study of T-cell reconstitution after alpha-beta-depleted transplantation in children (dated by TCRdb to about 2016). A note on the overall study: Using TCR repertoire profiling, the study followed T-cell immune reconstitution in a quantitative way in children after TCRalphabeta/CD19-depleted allogeneic hematopoietic cell transplantation.

As concerns this clonotype: Its recognized antigen is unknown. Base qualities are not at hand, and no much larger clone is one base apart.

The CDR3 goes from the cysteine to the phenylalanine over 16 residues. The entry retains the CDR3 DNA only, 48 bases that are in frame from base 1. Germline trimming amounts to 4 bases on V and 4 bases on J, with 13 as the count of junction bases outside the gene matches. The germline V gene (reference sequence) provides CDR1 DFQATT and CDR2 SNEGSKA. The library relied on PCR. Sequencing was carried out with an Illumina HiSeq 2500. To normalize quantification of the TCRbeta repertoire, the TCR libraries were built with molecular barcoding that relied on unique molecular identifiers. The raw public data were reprocessed by TCRdb itself: fastp quality trimming at Q25, MiXCR clonotype calling, in-frame beta chains only. Identical CDR3 protein sequences are pooled into one entry, listed with their most common genes and DNA. The table for this sample lists 83,000 or so distinct CDR3 sequences; roughly 8% of them were counted only once. The top ten constitute 5.5% to 8.5% of the sample.

This clonotype was obtained from a human donor who donated a stem cell graft to a child with congenital amegakaryocytic thrombocytopenia. The sequencing used PBMCs from the stem cell graft donor, collected from the stem cell graft. The sequence is built from TRBV20-1 and TRBJ2-1; 7 bases in the middle match TRBD1. The sequenced DNA is TGCAGTGCTATAAGACGGGGCAGGGGGATATACAATGAGCAGTTCTTC. Translation gives CSAIRRGRGIYNEQFF.